There are many counts of the clone carrying this TCR beta chain. Its antigen is not known. Transcripts of RNA were the source for amplifying TCR beta CDR3 regions. First-round RT-PCR relied on HTBI primers, and a second-round multiplex PCR came next. TCRdb processed the multiplex PCR reads anew with MiXCR; each CDR3 protein has one entry. The sample lists 300,000 to 400,000 distinct CDR3 sequences, roughly 15% occurring once. The V end was cut by 1 base, the J end by 4 bases, with 11 bases between. CDR3 size: 15 residues. The data are from a study of Graves' ophthalmopathy and Graves' hyperthyroidism. Study-wide findings and caveats: The study's model predicted ophthalmopathy progression at roughly 64% sensitivity and 72.22% specificity.

This clonotype was obtained from an adult man with Graves' ophthalmopathy. Material: peripheral blood. V gene TRBV12-3 or TRBV12-4 combines with J gene TRBJ1-5, with D hard to call. For the CDR3, the DNA is TGTGCCAGCAGTTTAGGTCCTCTCCTTAATCAGCCCCAGCATTTT. Its translation: CASSLGPLLNQPQHF.